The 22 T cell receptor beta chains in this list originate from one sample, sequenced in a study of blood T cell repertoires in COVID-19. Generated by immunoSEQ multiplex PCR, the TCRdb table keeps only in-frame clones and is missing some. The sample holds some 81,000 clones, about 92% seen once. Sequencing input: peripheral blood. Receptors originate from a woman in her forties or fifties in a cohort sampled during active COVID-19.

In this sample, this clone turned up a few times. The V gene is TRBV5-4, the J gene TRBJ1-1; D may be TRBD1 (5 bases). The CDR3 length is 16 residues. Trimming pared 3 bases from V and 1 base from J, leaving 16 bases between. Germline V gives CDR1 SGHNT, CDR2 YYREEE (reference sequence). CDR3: CASSSNIGHRNTEAFF. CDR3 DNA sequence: TGTGCCAGCAGCTCGAACATTGGACACCGGAACACTGAAGCTTTCTTT. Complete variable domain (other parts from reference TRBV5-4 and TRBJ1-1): ETGVTQSPTHLIKTRGQQVTLRCSSQSGHNTVSWYQQALGQGPQFIFQYYREEENGRGNFPPRFSGLQFPNYSSELNVNALELDDSALYLCASSSNIGHRNTEAFFGQGTRLTVV.

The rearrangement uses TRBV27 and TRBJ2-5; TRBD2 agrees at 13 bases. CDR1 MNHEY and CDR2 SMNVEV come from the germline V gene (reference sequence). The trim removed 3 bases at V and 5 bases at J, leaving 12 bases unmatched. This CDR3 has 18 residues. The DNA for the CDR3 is TGTGCCAGCAGTTTTGGGGGAAGGACTAGCGGGAGTTTGGAGACCCAGTACTTC. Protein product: CASSFGGRTSGSLETQYF.

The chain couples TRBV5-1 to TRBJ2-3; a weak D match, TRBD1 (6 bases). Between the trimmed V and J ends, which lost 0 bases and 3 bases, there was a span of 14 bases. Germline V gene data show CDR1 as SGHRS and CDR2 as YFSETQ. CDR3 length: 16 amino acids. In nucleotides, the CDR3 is TGCGCCAGCAGCTTGGACCCCACAGGGAAGACAGATACGCAGTATTTT. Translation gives CASSLDPTGKTDTQYF.

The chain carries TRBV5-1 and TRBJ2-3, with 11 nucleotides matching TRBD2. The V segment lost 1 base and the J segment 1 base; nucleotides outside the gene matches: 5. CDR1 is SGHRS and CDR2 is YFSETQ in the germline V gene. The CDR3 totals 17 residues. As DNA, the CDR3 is TGCGCCAGCAGCTTGACTAGCGGGAGTCCCGGCACAGATACGCAGTATTTT. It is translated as CASSLTSGSPGTDTQYF.

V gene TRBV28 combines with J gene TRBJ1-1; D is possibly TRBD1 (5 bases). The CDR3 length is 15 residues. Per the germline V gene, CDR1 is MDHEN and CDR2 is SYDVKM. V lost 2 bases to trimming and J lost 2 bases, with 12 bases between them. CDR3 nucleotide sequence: TGTGCCAGCAGTTTAGTAGGGGAGGGTAACACTGAAGCTTTCTTT. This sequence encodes CASSLVGEGNTEAFF.

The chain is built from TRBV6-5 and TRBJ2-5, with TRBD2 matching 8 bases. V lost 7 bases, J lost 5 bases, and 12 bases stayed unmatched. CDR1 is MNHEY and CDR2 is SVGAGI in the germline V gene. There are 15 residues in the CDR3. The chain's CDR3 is CASTTGSGETETQYF. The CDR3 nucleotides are TGTGCCAGCACGACGGGTAGCGGGGAAACGGAGACCCAGTACTTC.

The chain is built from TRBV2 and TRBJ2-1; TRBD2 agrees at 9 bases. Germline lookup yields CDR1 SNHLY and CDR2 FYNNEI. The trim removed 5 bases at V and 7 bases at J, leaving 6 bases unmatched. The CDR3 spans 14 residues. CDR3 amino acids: CASSMWTSVNEQFF. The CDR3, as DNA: TGTGCCAGCAGTATGTGGACTAGCGTTAATGAGCAGTTCTTC. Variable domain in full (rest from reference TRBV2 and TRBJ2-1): EPEVTQTPSHQVTQMGQEVILRCVPISNHLYFYWYRQILGQKVEFLVSFYNNEISEKSEIFDDQFSVERPDGSNFTLKIRSTKLEDSAMYFCASSMWTSVNEQFFGPGTRLTVL.

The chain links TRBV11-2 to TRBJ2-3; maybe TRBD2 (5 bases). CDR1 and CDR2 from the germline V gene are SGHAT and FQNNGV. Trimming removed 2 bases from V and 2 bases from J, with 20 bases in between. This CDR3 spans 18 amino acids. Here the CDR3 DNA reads TGTGCCAGCAGCTTAAGGCCCTCTTCACTAGTTTTCACAGATACGCAGTATTTT. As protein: CASSLRPSSLVFTDTQYF.

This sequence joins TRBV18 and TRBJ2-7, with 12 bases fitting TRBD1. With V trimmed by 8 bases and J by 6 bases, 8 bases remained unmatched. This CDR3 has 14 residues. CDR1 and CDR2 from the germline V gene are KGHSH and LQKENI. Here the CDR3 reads CASHGTGGSGEQYF. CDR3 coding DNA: TGTGCCAGCCATGGGACAGGGGGCTCGGGCGAGCAGTACTTC.

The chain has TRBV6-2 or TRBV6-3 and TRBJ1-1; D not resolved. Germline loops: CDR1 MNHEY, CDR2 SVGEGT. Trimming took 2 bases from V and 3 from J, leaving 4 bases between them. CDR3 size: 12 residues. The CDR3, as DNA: TGTGCCAGCAGTTACGCGTACACTGAAGCTTTCTTT. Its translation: CASSYAYTEAFF.

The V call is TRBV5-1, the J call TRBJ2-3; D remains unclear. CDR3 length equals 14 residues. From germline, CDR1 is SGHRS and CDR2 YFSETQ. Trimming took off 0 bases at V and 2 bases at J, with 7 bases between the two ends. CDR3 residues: CASSLGALTDTQYF. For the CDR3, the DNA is TGCGCCAGCAGCTTGGGCGCCCTCACAGATACGCAGTATTTT.

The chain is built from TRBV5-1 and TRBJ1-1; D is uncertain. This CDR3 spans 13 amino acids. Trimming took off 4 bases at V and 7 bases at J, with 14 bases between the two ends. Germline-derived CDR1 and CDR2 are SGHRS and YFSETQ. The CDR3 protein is CASSLDGGGEAFF. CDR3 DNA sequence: TGCGCCAGCAGCCTGGACGGCGGAGGTGAAGCTTTCTTT.

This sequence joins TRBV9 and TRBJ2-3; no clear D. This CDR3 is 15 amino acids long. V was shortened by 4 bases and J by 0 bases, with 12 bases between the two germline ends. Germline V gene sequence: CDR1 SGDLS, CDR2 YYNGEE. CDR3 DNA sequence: TGTGCCAGCAGCCCGCCCGCGGCAAGCACAGATACGCAGTATTTT. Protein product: CASSPPAASTDTQYF.

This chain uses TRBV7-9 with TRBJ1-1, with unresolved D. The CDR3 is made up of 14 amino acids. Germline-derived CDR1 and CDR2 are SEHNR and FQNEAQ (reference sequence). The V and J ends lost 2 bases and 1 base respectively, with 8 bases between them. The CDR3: CASSLQTSNTEAFF. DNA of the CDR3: TGTGCCAGCAGCTTACAAACTTCGAACACTGAAGCTTTCTTT.

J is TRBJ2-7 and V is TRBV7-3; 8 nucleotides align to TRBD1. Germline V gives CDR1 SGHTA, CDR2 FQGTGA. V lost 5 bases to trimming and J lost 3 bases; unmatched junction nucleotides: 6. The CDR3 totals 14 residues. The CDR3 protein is CASSPGTGDYEQYF. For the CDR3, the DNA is TGTGCCAGCAGCCCTGGGACAGGAGACTACGAGCAGTACTTC. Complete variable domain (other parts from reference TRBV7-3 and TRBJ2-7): GAGVSQTPSNKVTEKGKYVELRCDPISGHTALYWYRQSLGQGPEFLIYFQGTGAADDSGLPNDRFFAVRPEGSVSTLKIQRTERGDSAVYLCASSPGTGDYEQYFGPGTRLTVT.

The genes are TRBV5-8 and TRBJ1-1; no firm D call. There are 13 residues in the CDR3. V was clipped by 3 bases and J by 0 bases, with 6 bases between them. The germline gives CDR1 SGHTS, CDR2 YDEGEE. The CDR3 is CASSSILNTEAFF. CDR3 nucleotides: TGTGCCAGCAGCTCCATCCTGAACACTGAAGCTTTCTTT.

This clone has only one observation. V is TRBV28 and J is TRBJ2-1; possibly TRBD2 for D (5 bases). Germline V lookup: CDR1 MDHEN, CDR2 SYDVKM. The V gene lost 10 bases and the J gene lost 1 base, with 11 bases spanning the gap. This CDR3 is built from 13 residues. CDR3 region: CATDSVSYNEQFF. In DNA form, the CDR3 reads TGTGCCACCGATAGCGTTTCCTACAATGAGCAGTTCTTC. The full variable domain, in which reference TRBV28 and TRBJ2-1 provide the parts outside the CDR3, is DVKVTQSSRYLVKRTGEKVFLECVQDMDHENMFWYRQDPGLGLRLIYFSYDVKMKEKGDIPEGYSVSREKKERFSLILESASTNQTSMYLCATDSVSYNEQFFGPGTRLTVL.

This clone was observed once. CDR3 nucleotide sequence: TGTGCCAGTAGTATAGGGGGGGTCAATGAGCAGTTCTTC. Translating it yields CASSIGGVNEQFF. This rearrangement joins TRBV19 to TRBJ2-1, with D perhaps matching TRBD2 (6 bases). This CDR3 spans 13 amino acids. Germline lookup yields CDR1 LNHDA and CDR2 SQIVND (reference sequence). Trimming stripped 1 base from V and 6 bases from J, with 7 bases between.

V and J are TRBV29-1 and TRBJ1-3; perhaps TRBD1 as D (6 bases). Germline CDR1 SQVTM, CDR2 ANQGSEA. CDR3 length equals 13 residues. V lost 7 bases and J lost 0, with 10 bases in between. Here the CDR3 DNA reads TGCAGCGGCAGGGACACCTCTGGAAACACCATATATTTT. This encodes CSGRDTSGNTIYF.

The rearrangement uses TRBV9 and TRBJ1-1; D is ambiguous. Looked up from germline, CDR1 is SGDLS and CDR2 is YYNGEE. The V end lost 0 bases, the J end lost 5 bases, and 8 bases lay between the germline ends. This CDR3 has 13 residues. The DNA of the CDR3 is TGTGCCAGCAGCGTAGGATTGGAGACTGAAGCTTTCTTT. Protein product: CASSVGLETEAFF.

The CDR3 nucleotides read TGCAGCGTTCTTGACAGGGTGAACACTGAAGCTTTCTTT. Translation gives CSVLDRVNTEAFF. The chain links TRBV29-1 to TRBJ1-1; the match to TRBD1 covers 7 bases. V trimming: 5 bases; J trimming: 0 bases; junction bases outside the gene matches: 3. Germline loops: CDR1 SQVTM, CDR2 ANQGSEA. This CDR3 is 13 amino acids long.

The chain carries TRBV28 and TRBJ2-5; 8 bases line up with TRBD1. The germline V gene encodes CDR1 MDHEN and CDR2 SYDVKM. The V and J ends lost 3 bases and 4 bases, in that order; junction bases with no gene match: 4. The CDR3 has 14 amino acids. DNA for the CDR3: TGTGCCAGCAGTTTGGGACAGGCCCCAGAGACCCAGTACTTC. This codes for CASSLGQAPETQYF.